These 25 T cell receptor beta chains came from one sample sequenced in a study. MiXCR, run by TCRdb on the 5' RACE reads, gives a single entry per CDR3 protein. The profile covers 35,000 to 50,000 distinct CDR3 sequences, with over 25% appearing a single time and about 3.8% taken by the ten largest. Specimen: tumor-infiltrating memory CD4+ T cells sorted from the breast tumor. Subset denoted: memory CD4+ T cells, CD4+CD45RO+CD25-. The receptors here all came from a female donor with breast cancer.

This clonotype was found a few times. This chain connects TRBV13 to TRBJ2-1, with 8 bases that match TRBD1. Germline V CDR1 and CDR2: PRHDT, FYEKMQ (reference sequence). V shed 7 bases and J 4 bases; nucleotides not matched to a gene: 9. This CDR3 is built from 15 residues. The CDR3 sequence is CASNTDRGKYNEQFF. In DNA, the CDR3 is TGTGCCAGCAACACCGACAGGGGAAAGTACAATGAGCAGTTCTTC.

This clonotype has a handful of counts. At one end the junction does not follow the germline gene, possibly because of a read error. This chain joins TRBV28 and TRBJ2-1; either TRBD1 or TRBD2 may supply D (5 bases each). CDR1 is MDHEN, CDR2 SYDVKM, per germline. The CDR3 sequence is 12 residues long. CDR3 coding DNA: TGTGCCAGCAGTACCGGGACCCTAAACGAGATCTTC. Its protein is CASSTGTLNEIF.

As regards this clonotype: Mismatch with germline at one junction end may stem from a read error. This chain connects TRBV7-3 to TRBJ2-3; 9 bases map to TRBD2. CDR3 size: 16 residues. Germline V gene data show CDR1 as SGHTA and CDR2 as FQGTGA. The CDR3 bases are TGTGCCAGCAGCTTAAGAAGCGGGGGGACCACAGGTACGCAGTATTTT. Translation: CASSLRSGGTTGTQYF.

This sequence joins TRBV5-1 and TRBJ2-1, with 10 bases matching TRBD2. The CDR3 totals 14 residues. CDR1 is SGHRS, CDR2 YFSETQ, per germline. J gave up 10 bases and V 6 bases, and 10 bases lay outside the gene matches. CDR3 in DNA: TGCGCCAGCAAGGGGACTAGCGCAGGAGAGGAGCAGTTCTTC. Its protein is CASKGTSAGEEQFF.

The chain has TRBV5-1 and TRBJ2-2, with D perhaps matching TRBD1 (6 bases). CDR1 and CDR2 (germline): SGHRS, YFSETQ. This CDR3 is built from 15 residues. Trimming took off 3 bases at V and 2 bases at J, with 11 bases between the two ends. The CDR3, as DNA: TGCGCCAGCAGCTCGGACAGCTATAACACCGGGGAGCTGTTTTTT. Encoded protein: CASSSDSYNTGELFF.

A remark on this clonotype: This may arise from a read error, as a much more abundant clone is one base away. Here the CDR3 reads CASGWDRVSGELFF. The CDR3 nucleotides read TGCGCCAGCGGATGGGACAGGGTTTCCGGGGAGCTGTTTTTT. J is TRBJ2-2 and V is TRBV5-1, with TRBD1 identical over 9 bases. The CDR3 length is 14 residues. Germline V gene data show CDR1 as SGHRS and CDR2 as YFSETQ. V was pared by 7 bases and J by 6 bases, with 7 bases of the junction left unmatched.

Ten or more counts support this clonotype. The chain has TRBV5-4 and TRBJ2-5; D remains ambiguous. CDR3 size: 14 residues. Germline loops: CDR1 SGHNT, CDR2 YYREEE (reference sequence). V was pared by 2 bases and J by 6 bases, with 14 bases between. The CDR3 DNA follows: TGTGCCAGCAGCTTAGTCGGGCCGAGGAAGACCCAGTACTTC. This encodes CASSLVGPRKTQYF. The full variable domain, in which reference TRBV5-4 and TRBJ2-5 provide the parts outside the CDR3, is ETGVTQSPTHLIKTRGQQVTLRCSSQSGHNTVSWYQQALGQGPQFIFQYYREEENGRGNFPPRFSGLQFPNYSSELNVNALELDDSALYLCASSLVGPRKTQYFGPGTRLLVL.

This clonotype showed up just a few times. The CDR3 DNA reads TGTGCCACCCAATCAGGGGCCGGTGAAGCTTTCTTT. It encodes CATQSGAGEAFF. The chain combines TRBV12-3 or TRBV12-4 with TRBJ1-1, with D perhaps matching TRBD1 (6 bases). The germline V and J ends were trimmed by 10 bases and 7 bases, with 16 bases remaining between them. This CDR3 is 12 amino acids long.

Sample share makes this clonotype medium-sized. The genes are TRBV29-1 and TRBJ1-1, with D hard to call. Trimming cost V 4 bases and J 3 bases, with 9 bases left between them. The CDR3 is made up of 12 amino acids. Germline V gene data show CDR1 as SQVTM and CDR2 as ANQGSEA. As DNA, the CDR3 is TGCAGCGTTGGTCTTAGGGACACTGAAGCTTTCTTT. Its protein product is CSVGLRDTEAFF.

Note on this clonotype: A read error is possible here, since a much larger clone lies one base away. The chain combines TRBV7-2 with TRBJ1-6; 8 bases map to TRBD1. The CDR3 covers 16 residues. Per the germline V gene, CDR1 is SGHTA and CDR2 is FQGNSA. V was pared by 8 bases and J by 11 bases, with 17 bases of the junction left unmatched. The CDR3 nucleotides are TGTGCCAGCGGCCCCCGGGGACAGGCCTTAAGGGCACCCCTCCACTTT. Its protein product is CASGPRGQALRAPLHF.

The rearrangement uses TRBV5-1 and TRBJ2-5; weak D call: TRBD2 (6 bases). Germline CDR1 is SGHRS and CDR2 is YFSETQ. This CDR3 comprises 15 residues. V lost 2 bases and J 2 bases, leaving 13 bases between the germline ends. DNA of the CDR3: TGCGCCAGCAGCTTATCCGGGAGTCAACAAGAGACCCAGTACTTC. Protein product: CASSLSGSQQETQYF.

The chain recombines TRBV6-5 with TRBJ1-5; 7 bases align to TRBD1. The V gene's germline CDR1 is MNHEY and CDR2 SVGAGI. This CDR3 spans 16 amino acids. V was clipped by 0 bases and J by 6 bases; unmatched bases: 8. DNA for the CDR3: TGTGCCAGCAGTTACTCACCGACAGGGAGTGGTCAGCCCCAGCATTTT. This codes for CASSYSPTGSGQPQHF.

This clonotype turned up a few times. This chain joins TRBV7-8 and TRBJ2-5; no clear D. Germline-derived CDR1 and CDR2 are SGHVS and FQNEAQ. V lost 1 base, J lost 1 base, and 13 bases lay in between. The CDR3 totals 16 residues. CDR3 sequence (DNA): TGTGCCAGCAGCTTAGTTGAAGCTAGATCCCAAGAGACCCAGTACTTC. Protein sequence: CASSLVEARSQETQYF. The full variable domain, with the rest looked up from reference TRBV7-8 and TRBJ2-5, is GAGVSQSPRYKVAKRGQDVALRCDPISGHVSLFWYQQALGQGPEFLTYFQNEAQLDKSGLPSDRFFAERPEGSVSTLKIQRTQQEDSAVYLCASSLVEARSQETQYFGPGTRLLVL.

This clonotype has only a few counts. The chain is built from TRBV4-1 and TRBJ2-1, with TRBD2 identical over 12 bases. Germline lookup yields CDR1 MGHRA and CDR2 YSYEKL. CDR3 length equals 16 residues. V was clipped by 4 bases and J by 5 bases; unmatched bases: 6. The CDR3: CASSPETSGGHNEQFF. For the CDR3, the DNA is TGCGCCAGCAGCCCGGAGACTAGCGGGGGCCACAATGAGCAGTTCTTC.

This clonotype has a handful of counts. The CDR3 sequence: CASSPTRDHEQYF. The CDR3 DNA sequence: TGTGCCAGCAGTCCCACTAGAGACCACGAGCAGTACTTC. V and J are TRBV6-5 and TRBJ2-7, with a weak D call TRBD2 (5 bases). The germline gives CDR1 MNHEY, CDR2 SVGAGI. Trimming shortened V by 5 bases and J by 5 bases, and 13 bases separated the two germline ends. This CDR3 contains 13 residues.

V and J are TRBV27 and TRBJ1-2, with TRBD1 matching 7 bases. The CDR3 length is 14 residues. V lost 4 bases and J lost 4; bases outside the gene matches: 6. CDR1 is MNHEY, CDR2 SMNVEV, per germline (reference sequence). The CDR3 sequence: CASSSQGGLYGYTF. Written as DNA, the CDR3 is TGTGCCAGCAGTTCCCAGGGGGGGCTCTATGGCTACACCTTC.

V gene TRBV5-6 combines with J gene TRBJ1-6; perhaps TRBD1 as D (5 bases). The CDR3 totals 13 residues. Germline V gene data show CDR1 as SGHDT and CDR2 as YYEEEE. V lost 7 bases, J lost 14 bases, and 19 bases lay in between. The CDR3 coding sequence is TGTGCCAGCTCTGGGGGGGGACGAGACGCCCTCCACTTT. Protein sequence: CASSGGGRDALHF.

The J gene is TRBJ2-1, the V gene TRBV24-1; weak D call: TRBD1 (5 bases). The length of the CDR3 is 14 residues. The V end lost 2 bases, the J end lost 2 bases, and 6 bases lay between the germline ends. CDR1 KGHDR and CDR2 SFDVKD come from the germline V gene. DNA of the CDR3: TGTGCCACCAGTGATTCGGACACCTACAATGAGCAGTTCTTC. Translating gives CATSDSDTYNEQFF.

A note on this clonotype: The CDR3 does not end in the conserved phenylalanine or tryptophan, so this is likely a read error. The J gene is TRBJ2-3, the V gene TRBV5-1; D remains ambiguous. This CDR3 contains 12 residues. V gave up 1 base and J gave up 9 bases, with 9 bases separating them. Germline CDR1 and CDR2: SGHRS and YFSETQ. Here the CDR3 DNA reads TGCGCCAGCAGCTTGTCAGCCGACACGCAGTATATT. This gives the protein CASSLSADTQYI.

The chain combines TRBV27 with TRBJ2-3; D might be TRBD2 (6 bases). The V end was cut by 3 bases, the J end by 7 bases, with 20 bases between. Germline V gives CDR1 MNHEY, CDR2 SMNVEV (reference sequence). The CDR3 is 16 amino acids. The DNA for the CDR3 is TGTGCCAGCAGTTTGTATAGTCGGGAGATGATCAATACGCAGTATTTT. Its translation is CASSLYSREMINTQYF.

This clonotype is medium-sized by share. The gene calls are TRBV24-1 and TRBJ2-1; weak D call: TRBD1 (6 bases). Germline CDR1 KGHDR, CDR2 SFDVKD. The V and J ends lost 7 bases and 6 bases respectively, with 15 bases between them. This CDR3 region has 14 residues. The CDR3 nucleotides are TGTGCCACCAGGGGACAAGGCCTCGGCAATGAGCAGTTCTTC. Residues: CATRGQGLGNEQFF.

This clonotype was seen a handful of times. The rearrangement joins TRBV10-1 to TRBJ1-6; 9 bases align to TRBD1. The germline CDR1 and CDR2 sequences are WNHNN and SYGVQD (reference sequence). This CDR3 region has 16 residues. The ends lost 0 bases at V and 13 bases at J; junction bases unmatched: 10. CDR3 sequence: CASSESPGTGRAPLHF. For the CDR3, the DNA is TGCGCCAGCAGTGAGTCCCCCGGGACAGGGCGTGCGCCCCTCCACTTT.

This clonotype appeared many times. For the CDR3, the DNA is TGCGCCAGCAGCCAATCTGGACAGGGGGGAGAGACCCAGTACTTC. Encoded protein: CASSQSGQGGETQYF. The genes are TRBV4-1 and TRBJ2-5, with 10 bases that match TRBD1. Per the germline V gene, CDR1 is MGHRA and CDR2 is YSYEKL. This CDR3 is 15 amino acids long. Losses at the gene ends were 2 bases for V and 4 bases for J; bases not matched to a gene: 4.

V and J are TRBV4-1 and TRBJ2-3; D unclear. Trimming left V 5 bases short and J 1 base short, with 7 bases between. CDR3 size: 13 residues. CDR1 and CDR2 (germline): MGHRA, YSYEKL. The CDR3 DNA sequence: TGCGCCAGCAGCGGGATCGGCACAGATACGCAGTATTTT. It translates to CASSGIGTDTQYF.

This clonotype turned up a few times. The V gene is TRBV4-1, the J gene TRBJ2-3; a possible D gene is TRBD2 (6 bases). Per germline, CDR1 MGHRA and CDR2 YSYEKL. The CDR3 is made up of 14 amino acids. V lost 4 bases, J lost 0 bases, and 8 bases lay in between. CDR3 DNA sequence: TGCGCCAGCAGCCCCGGGACTAGCACAGATACGCAGTATTTT. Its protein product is CASSPGTSTDTQYF.